This T cell receptor (beta chain) was sequenced for a study of T cell responses to AZD1222 COVID-19 vaccine. Overall study results and limits: Targets within unmutated variant regions were reportedly found for nearly half of spike-specific TCRs. Repertoires were sampled only after the peak T cell response. Spike-specific TCR breadth rose after two AZD1222 doses, and depth rose as well. At baseline, just 5 or 6 AZD1222 recipients tested seropositive.

Profiling relied on immunoSEQ multiplex PCR, and the TCRdb table lists in-frame clones only, not all of them. The data hold 83,000 or so clones, with around 87% observed a single time. Details on this clone: The antigen remains unidentified.

Germline V CDR1 and CDR2: LGHNA, YSLEER. The CDR3 loop spans 18 amino acids. The J segment lost 0 bases and the V segment lost 1 base, leaving 10 bases of the junction unmatched. This TCR came from an adult in good health. The chain is built from TRBV4-3 and TRBJ1-2; 8 bases map to TRBD1. The sample consisted of peripheral blood, taken on day 0 of MenACWY control vaccination. The CDR3: CASSQVAPGGTPNYGYTF. DNA of the CDR3: TGCGCCAGCAGCCAAGTAGCTCCAGGGGGCACCCCTAACTATGGCTACACCTTC.